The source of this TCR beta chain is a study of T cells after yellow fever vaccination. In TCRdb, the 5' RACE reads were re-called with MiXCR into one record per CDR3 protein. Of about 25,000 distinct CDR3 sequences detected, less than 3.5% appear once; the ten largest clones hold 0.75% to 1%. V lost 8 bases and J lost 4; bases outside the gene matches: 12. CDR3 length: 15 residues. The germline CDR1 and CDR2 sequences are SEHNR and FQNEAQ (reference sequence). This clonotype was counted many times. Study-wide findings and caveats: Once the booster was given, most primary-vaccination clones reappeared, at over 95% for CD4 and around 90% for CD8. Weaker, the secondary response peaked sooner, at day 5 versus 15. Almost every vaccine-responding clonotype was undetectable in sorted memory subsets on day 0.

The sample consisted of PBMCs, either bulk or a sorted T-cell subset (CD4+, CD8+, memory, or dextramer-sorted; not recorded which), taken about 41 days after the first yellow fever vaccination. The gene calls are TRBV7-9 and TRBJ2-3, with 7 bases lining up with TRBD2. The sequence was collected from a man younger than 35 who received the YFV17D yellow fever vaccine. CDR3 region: CASVLARVGADTQYF. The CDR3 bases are TGTGCCAGCGTACTAGCGAGGGTGGGCGCAGATACGCAGTATTTT.